The present TCR beta chain was sequenced within a study of CD8+ T cells in alopecia areata. This clone is a singleton in its sample. RNA extraction and reverse transcription yielded cDNA as sequencing template. The data were produced by immunoSEQ multiplex PCR, yet TCRdb's version contains in-frame clones alone and is incomplete. The sample lists roughly 100,000 clones, about 60% seen once, with about 8.8% in the top ten. The sequence derives from a human donor in good health. Material for sequencing was CD4+ T cells sorted from blood.

Here the CDR3 reads CASSETRTGGTNYGYTF. CDR3 in DNA: TGTGCCAGCAGTGAAACGCGGACAGGGGGGACTAACTATGGCTACACCTTC. The genes are TRBV6-1 and TRBJ1-2, with 10 bases lining up with TRBD1. This CDR3 spans 17 amino acids. Trimming took 2 bases from V and 0 from J; bases not matched to a gene: 6. The germline V gene encodes CDR1 MNHNS and CDR2 SASEGT.